This TCR beta chain was sequenced during a study of T-cell reconstitution after alpha-beta-depleted transplantation in children. The sample holds a few counts of this clonotype. The antigen is undetermined. Study-level points and caveats: Certain patients had high TCRbeta diversity at day 60, and it came from recipient T cells and thymic progenitors that survived. At one year after transplant, newly produced T cells mostly accounted for T-cell counts and diversity.

Germline CDR1 SEHNR, CDR2 FQNEAQ (reference sequence). V gave up 11 bases and J gave up 6 bases; unmatched junction bases: 7. The CDR3 is 14 amino acids. The TCRbeta library was prepared with unique molecular identifiers. TCRdb reprocessed the PCR reads via MiXCR and lists one record per CDR3 protein. The sample holds about 290,000 distinct CDR3 sequences; about 7.3% are singletons and the top ten take about 8.2%. The chain combines TRBV7-9 with TRBJ2-2; 12 nucleotides line up with TRBD2. Material: peripheral blood, obtained 360 days after TCRalphabeta/CD19-depleted stem cell transplant. The TCR sequence derives from a female patient aged 2-15 years who had a stem cell transplant for Fanconi anemia, so the T cells may come from the graft donor. For the CDR3, the DNA is TGTGCCTGCCCTAGCGGGGGGGCCGCCGGGGAGCTGTTTTTT. It encodes CACPSGGAAGELFF.